The clone carrying this TCR beta chain was counted many times. The source of the sample is a study of blood T cells in healthy people across ages. V dropped 3 bases and J dropped 1 base, with 10 bases sitting between them. The CDR3 totals 15 residues. A sample-barcoded 5' primer and a J-beta primer mix were used in a second PCR of about 6 to 11 cycles. Each CDR3 protein gets one entry after TCRdb re-called the 5' RACE reads with MiXCR. This table holds fewer than 1,000,000 distinct CDR3 sequences, less than 60% found once. The receptor comes from a man aged 80 or over in good health. Sequencing used blood. The rearrangement joins TRBV12-3 or TRBV12-4 to TRBJ1-5; D unresolved. Written as DNA, the CDR3 is TGTGCCAGCAGTTTCTCCAGCGCCAGCAATCAGCCCCAGCATTTT. The encoded protein is CASSFSSASNQPQHF.